This is a list of T cell receptor beta chains from one sample in a study of shared clonotypes between healthy human individuals. Measured with immunoSEQ multiplex PCR; TCRdb has only the in-frame clones, and not every one. The sample contains some 1,400,000 clones, 96% of which appear only once. Sequencing input: naive CD4+ T cells sorted from blood. The source of these receptors is a man aged 25-40 years in good health. CDR3s include the opening cysteine and the closing phenylalanine or tryptophan. D genes are given only for firm matches. Clone size appears in some rows only: once, few, many, or a class for an expanded clone.

v_call: TRBV7-8
j_call: TRBJ1-2
d_call: -
clone_size: -
cdr3_aa: CASSLVGGGYTF
cdr3_nt: TGTGCCAGCAGCTTAGTGGGCGGTGGCTACACCTTC

v_call: TRBV11-2
j_call: TRBJ2-1
d_call: TRBD2
clone_size: -
cdr3_aa: CASSLLTGGLANEQFF
cdr3_nt: TGTGCCAGCAGTCTCCTTACGGGAGGATTAGCGAATGAGCAGTTCTTC

v_call: TRBV18
j_call: TRBJ1-1
d_call: TRBD1
clone_size: -
cdr3_aa: CASSPRGDRVNTEAFF
cdr3_nt: TGTGCCAGCTCACCACGTGGGGACAGGGTGAACACTGAAGCTTTCTTT

v_call: TRBV6-1
j_call: TRBJ2-7
d_call: TRBD1
clone_size: -
cdr3_aa: CASRNRGEQYF
cdr3_nt: TGTGCCAGCAGGAACAGGGGCGAGCAGTACTTC

v_call: TRBV5-1
j_call: TRBJ2-1
d_call: -
clone_size: -
cdr3_aa: CASSLEWTGRDEQFF
cdr3_nt: TGCGCCAGCAGCTTGGAATGGACAGGGAGGGATGAGCAGTTCTTC

v_call: TRBV5-1
j_call: TRBJ1-3
d_call: -
clone_size: -
cdr3_aa: CASREQSSGNTIYF
cdr3_nt: TGCGCCAGCAGGGAACAGTCATCTGGAAACACCATATATTTT

v_call: TRBV19
j_call: TRBJ2-1
d_call: -
clone_size: -
cdr3_aa: CASTSGQRYNEQFF
cdr3_nt: TGTGCCAGCACCTCGGGACAAAGATACAATGAGCAGTTCTTC

v_call: TRBV29-1
j_call: TRBJ2-3
d_call: TRBD2
clone_size: -
cdr3_aa: CSVAGLAGGGTDTQYF
cdr3_nt: TGCAGCGTTGCTGGACTAGCGGGAGGTGGCACAGATACGCAGTATTTT

v_call: TRBV5-1
j_call: TRBJ2-1
d_call: TRBD1
clone_size: -
cdr3_aa: CASSFTGARYNEQFF
cdr3_nt: TGCGCCAGCAGCTTTACAGGGGCTCGCTACAATGAGCAGTTCTTC

v_call: TRBV6-1
j_call: TRBJ1-5
d_call: TRBD1
clone_size: -
cdr3_aa: CASSETGVSNQPQHF
cdr3_nt: TGTGCCAGCAGTGAAACAGGGGTTAGCAATCAGCCCCAGCATTTT

v_call: TRBV7-3
j_call: TRBJ2-3
d_call: TRBD1
clone_size: -
cdr3_aa: CASSPQGFYADTQYF
cdr3_nt: TGTGCCAGCAGCCCACAGGGGTTTTACGCAGATACGCAGTATTTT

v_call: TRBV10-3
j_call: TRBJ2-3
d_call: TRBD2
clone_size: -
cdr3_aa: CATWTSGRGTDTQYF
cdr3_nt: TGTGCCACTTGGACTAGCGGGAGGGGCACAGATACGCAGTATTTT

v_call: TRBV2
j_call: TRBJ2-7
d_call: -
clone_size: -
cdr3_aa: CASSGQEGYEQYF
cdr3_nt: TGTGCCAGCAGTGGTCAAGAAGGCTACGAGCAGTACTTC

v_call: TRBV11-2
j_call: TRBJ2-1
d_call: -
clone_size: -
cdr3_aa: CASSSGSSYNEQFF
cdr3_nt: TGTGCCAGCAGCTCCGGGAGCTCCTACAATGAGCAGTTCTTC

v_call: TRBV7-3
j_call: TRBJ2-6
d_call: -
clone_size: -
cdr3_aa: CASSRHSGANVLTF
cdr3_nt: TGTGCCAGCAGCCGACACTCTGGGGCCAACGTCCTGACTTTC

v_call: TRBV10-3
j_call: TRBJ1-3
d_call: -
clone_size: -
cdr3_aa: CAISGPQGELGNTIYF
cdr3_nt: TGTGCCATCAGCGGACCCCAGGGAGAGCTTGGAAACACCATATATTTT

v_call: TRBV4-2
j_call: TRBJ1-4
d_call: -
clone_size: few
cdr3_aa: CASSQSRGEKLFF
cdr3_nt: TGTGCCAGCAGCCAATCTCGAGGGGAAAAACTGTTTTTT

v_call: TRBV4-1
j_call: TRBJ2-2
d_call: TRBD2
clone_size: -
cdr3_aa: CASSRRSVAGDLTGELFF
cdr3_nt: TGCGCCAGCAGCAGACGATCGGTAGCGGGAGACTTAACCGGGGAGCTGTTTTTT

v_call: TRBV28
j_call: TRBJ2-2
d_call: -
clone_size: -
cdr3_aa: CASSFGQNTGELFF
cdr3_nt: TGTGCCAGCAGTTTTGGCCAGAACACCGGGGAGCTGTTTTTT

v_call: TRBV29-1
j_call: TRBJ2-7
d_call: -
clone_size: -
cdr3_aa: CSVDRGLRSSYEQYF
cdr3_nt: TGCAGCGTTGACAGGGGCCTCCGGAGCTCCTACGAGCAGTACTTC

v_call: TRBV7-9
j_call: TRBJ1-1
d_call: -
clone_size: -
cdr3_aa: CASSLVLGATTEAFF
cdr3_nt: TGTGCCAGCAGCTTAGTGTTGGGGGCGACCACTGAAGCTTTCTTT

v_call: TRBV30
j_call: TRBJ2-2
d_call: TRBD2
clone_size: -
cdr3_aa: CAWSEGTSGSLKGGELFF
cdr3_nt: TGTGCCTGGAGTGAAGGGACTAGCGGGAGTCTCAAGGGCGGGGAGCTGTTTTTT

v_call: TRBV18
j_call: TRBJ2-7
d_call: -
clone_size: -
cdr3_aa: CASSQTRGYEQYF
cdr3_nt: TGTGCCAGCTCACAGACCCGCGGCTACGAGCAGTACTTC

v_call: TRBV7-9
j_call: TRBJ2-7
d_call: -
clone_size: -
cdr3_aa: CASSLLTYEQYF
cdr3_nt: TGTGCCAGCAGTCTCTTAACCTACGAGCAGTACTTC

v_call: TRBV25-1
j_call: TRBJ2-3
d_call: -
clone_size: -
cdr3_aa: CASSERLGDTDTQYF
cdr3_nt: TGTGCCAGCAGTGAACGTCTGGGGGACACAGATACGCAGTATTTT

v_call: TRBV10-2
j_call: TRBJ2-2
d_call: -
clone_size: -
cdr3_aa: CASTERRPGELFF
cdr3_nt: TGCGCCAGCACCGAGAGGAGACCCGGGGAGCTGTTTTTT

v_call: TRBV21-1
j_call: TRBJ2-1
d_call: -
clone_size: -
cdr3_aa: CASSKRSLPPSSYNEQFF
cdr3_nt: TGTGCCAGCAGCAAACGGAGCTTGCCCCCTAGCTCCTACAATGAGCAGTTCTTC

v_call: TRBV14
j_call: TRBJ2-3
d_call: TRBD2
clone_size: -
cdr3_aa: CASSQDFSGGDTQYF
cdr3_nt: TGTGCCAGCAGCCAAGATTTCAGCGGGGGGGATACGCAGTATTTT

v_call: TRBV5-1
j_call: TRBJ2-1
d_call: -
clone_size: -
cdr3_aa: CASSLRTTGNNEQFF
cdr3_nt: TGCGCCAGCAGCCTGAGGACCACAGGTAACAATGAGCAGTTCTTC